Listed below are T cell receptor beta chains from one sample, sequenced in a study of long-term antiretroviral therapy in people with HIV. This table comes from immunoSEQ multiplex PCR, and its TCRdb copy is limited to in-frame clones, with some not included. This sample yields 20,000 to 30,000 clones, of which over 70% are seen a single time; 4.5% to 5.5% belongs to the top ten. Here the sequenced sample was unsorted PBMCs, taken 3 years after starting antiretroviral therapy. These receptors came from a man aged 18 to 30 with HIV. The CDR3 runs from the conserved cysteine through the conserved F or W.

V gene,J gene,CDR3 protein
TRBV13,TRBJ2-2,CASSRGTSATGELFF
TRBV9,TRBJ1-1,CASSVSGADTEAFF
TRBV4-2,TRBJ1-1,CASSQRTATNTEAFF
TRBV5-1,TRBJ2-5,CASSLVWQAGQTQYF
TRBV23-1,TRBJ2-1,CASSLRTGQEQFF
TRBV29-1,TRBJ2-7,CSVSLLLLGEQYF
TRBV5-5,TRBJ2-1,CASSLDWSSYNEQFF
TRBV6-1,TRBJ1-5,CASSGPGNSNQPQHF
TRBV5-1,TRBJ1-4,CASSRDLLNEKLFF
TRBV10-1,TRBJ2-7,CASSERTRDEQYF
TRBV2,TRBJ2-5,CASTPQYF
TRBV5-6,TRBJ2-3,CASSLVQADTQYF
TRBV4-1,TRBJ2-2,CASSPGQGVTGELFF
TRBV19,TRBJ2-7,CASSIRGVTSSYEQYF
TRBV7-9,TRBJ1-1,CASSRQRTVNTEAFF
TRBV11-3,TRBJ2-5,CASSQLTGTGETQYF
TRBV5-3,TRBJ1-1,CARSRTGGPTEAFF
TRBV7-2,TRBJ1-5,CASSSRLANQPQHF
TRBV4-2,TRBJ2-3,CASSQVSGGGAPDTQYF
TRBV5-6,TRBJ1-5,CASSLAGRGHHQPQHF
TRBV10-2,TRBJ2-2,CASSLVGGGELFF
TRBV10-3,TRBJ1-5,CAVGTHDQSQPQHF
TRBV4-2,TRBJ2-1,CASSQVGSGRGGSYNEQFF
TRBV2,TRBJ2-3,CASSVGSRGTSGTDTQYF
TRBV4-1,TRBJ1-5,CASSLNRSPRQPQHF
TRBV4-2,TRBJ2-7,CASSQDAGTAYEQYF
TRBV28,TRBJ1-5,CASSREGASQPQHF
TRBV7-2,TRBJ2-1,CASSGQLSSYNEQFF
TRBV28,TRBJ2-3,CASTTADTQYF
TRBV5-1,TRBJ1-4,CASSPLGHRTLNEKLFF
TRBV27,TRBJ2-1,CASSLRTSLSYNEQFF
TRBV6-1,TRBJ1-5,CASSEPYSNQPQHF
TRBV6-1,TRBJ1-2,CASRSTRGFNYGYTF
TRBV5-6,TRBJ1-1,CASSFGQVNTEAFF
TRBV9,TRBJ2-5,CASSKQGRETQYF
TRBV27,TRBJ2-7,CASKGAGNVYEQYF
TRBV19,TRBJ1-6,CASRLGSSPLHF
TRBV10-1,TRBJ2-3,CASSGETSGKTDTQYF
TRBV2,TRBJ1-1,CASNRRDSYTEAFF
TRBV2,TRBJ2-7,CASSGRTRELEQYF
TRBV6-6,TRBJ1-3,CASREISGNTIYF
TRBV7-9,TRBJ2-1,CASSLEGKRYNEQFF
TRBV5-1,TRBJ2-1,CARESTGNNNEQFF
TRBV7-9,TRBJ1-2,CASSTNQGYLPFYGYTF
TRBV12-5,TRBJ2-2,CASGLFSGGLDTGELFF
TRBV5-1,TRBJ1-1,CASSVDRGNTEAFF
TRBV5-6,TRBJ1-3,CASRRVSGNTIYF
TRBV4-1,TRBJ1-1,CASSPMVTGGLGDTEAFF
TRBV5-6,TRBJ2-3,CASSFLFMGQGIVDTQYF
TRBV9,TRBJ2-6,CASSVSGANVLTF
TRBV5-4,TRBJ2-5,CASNLQGETQYF
TRBV10-1,TRBJ2-5,CASSYRESETQYF
TRBV5-1,TRBJ2-7,CASSMSYEQYF
TRBV5-8,TRBJ1-5,CASSLGAPDRGQDQPQHF
TRBV29-1,TRBJ2-3,CSVDTDTQYF